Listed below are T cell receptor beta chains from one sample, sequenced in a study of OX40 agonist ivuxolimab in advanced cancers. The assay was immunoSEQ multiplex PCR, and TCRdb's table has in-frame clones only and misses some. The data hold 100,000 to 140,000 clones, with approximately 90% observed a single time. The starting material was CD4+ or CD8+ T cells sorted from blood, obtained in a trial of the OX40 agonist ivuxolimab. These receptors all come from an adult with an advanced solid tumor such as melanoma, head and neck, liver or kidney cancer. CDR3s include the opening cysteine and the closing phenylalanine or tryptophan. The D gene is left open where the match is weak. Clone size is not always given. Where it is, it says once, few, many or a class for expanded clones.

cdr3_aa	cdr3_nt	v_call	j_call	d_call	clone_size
CASSISGREYQETQYF	TGTGCCAGTAGTATTTCCGGGAGGGAGTACCAAGAGACCCAGTACTTC	TRBV19	TRBJ2-5	TRBD2	-
CASSEARGRNNSPLHF	TGTGCCAGCAGTGAAGCAAGGGGAAGGAATAATTCACCCCTCCACTTT	TRBV2	TRBJ1-6	-	-
CASSRPGADETQYF	TGTGCCAGCAGCCGACCGGGGGCGGATGAGACCCAGTACTTC	TRBV5-4	TRBJ2-5	-	-
CASGGKDTQYF	TGTGCCAGCGGAGGGAAAGATACGCAGTATTTT	TRBV28	TRBJ2-3	-	-
CASLPTGTLNTEAFF	TGTGCCAGCCTCCCTACCGGGACACTGAACACTGAAGCTTTCTTT	TRBV19	TRBJ1-1	-	-
CASSEEHNEQFF	TGTGCCAGCTCGGAGGAGCACAATGAGCAGTTCTTC	TRBV18	TRBJ2-1	-	-
CAISAAENTEAFF	TGTGCCATCAGTGCTGCAGAGAACACTGAAGCTTTCTTT	TRBV10-3	TRBJ1-1	-	-
CASSLGQGKGGKTQYF	TGTGCCAGCAGCCTAGGACAGGGGAAGGGAGGGAAGACCCAGTACTTC	TRBV7-3	TRBJ2-5	TRBD1	-
CASSPGSSGRLTDTQYF	TGTGCCAGCAGCCCTGGGAGTAGCGGGAGGCTCACAGATACGCAGTATTTT	TRBV9	TRBJ2-3	TRBD2	-
CASSPSGRGNEQFF	TGTGCCAGCAGCCCTAGCGGGAGGGGGAATGAGCAGTTCTTC	TRBV6-4	TRBJ2-1	TRBD2	-
CASSSGTSPYEQYF	TGTGCCAGTAGTTCTGGGACTTCCCCCTACGAGCAGTACTTC	TRBV19	TRBJ2-7	-	-
CASSWGESGGELFF	TGTGCCAGCAGTTGGGGAGAAAGCGGCGGGGAGCTGTTTTTT	TRBV27	TRBJ2-2	-	once
CASSYLREPHEQYF	TGTGCCAGCAGTTATCTTCGGGAGCCCCACGAGCAGTACTTC	TRBV28	TRBJ2-7	-	-
CASTKDRGNAEAFF	TGTGCCAGCACAAAGGACAGGGGGAACGCTGAAGCTTTCTTT	TRBV27	TRBJ1-1	TRBD1	once
CASSWSGANEQFF	TGTGCCAGTAGCTGGTCGGGGGCCAATGAGCAGTTCTTC	TRBV19	TRBJ2-1	-	-
CASSEGLADASYEQYF	TGTGCCAGTAGTGAGGGACTAGCGGACGCCTCCTACGAGCAGTACTTC	TRBV19	TRBJ2-7	TRBD2	-
CASSLERNRGTEAFF	TGTGCCAGCAGCTTAGAGCGAAACAGGGGAACTGAAGCTTTCTTT	TRBV5-4	TRBJ1-1	TRBD1	-
CASSQDSNSNQPQHF	TGTGCCAGCAGCCAAGACTCAAATAGCAATCAGCCCCAGCATTTT	TRBV4-2	TRBJ1-5	-	-
CASSSLLSLAEKNEQFF	TGTGCCAGCAGCTCGCTACTGTCGCTAGCGGAAAAAAATGAGCAGTTCTTC	TRBV7-2	TRBJ2-1	TRBD2	-
CASGSTGSGNTIYF	TGTGCCAGTGGGTCCACAGGCTCTGGAAACACCATATATTTT	TRBV19	TRBJ1-3	-	-
CASSLRGRGSNTGELFF	TGTGCCAGCAGCTTAAGAGGCAGGGGTTCGAACACCGGGGAGCTGTTTTTT	TRBV11-2	TRBJ2-2	-	once
CASRGYGGVDTQYF	TGTGCCAGCAGAGGATACGGAGGGGTAGATACGCAGTATTTT	TRBV7-2	TRBJ2-3	-	-
CASSILDRVTEAFF	TGTGCCAGTAGTATCCTGGACCGGGTCACTGAAGCTTTCTTT	TRBV19	TRBJ1-1	-	-
CASSSQTGSAAPLHF	TGTGCCAGCAGTTCACAGACGGGATCGGCTGCACCCCTCCACTTT	TRBV27	TRBJ1-6	-	-
CASSLTAGGEPVEQFF	TGTGCCAGCAGCTTAACAGCGGGAGGGGAACCAGTTGAGCAGTTCTTC	TRBV7-2	TRBJ2-1	TRBD2	-
CASSVNDNEQFF	TGTGCCAGCAGCGTAAACGACAATGAGCAGTTCTTC	TRBV9	TRBJ2-1	-	-